This is a list of T cell receptor beta chains from one sample in a study of cytomegalovirus exposure and HLA in healthy donors. Sequencing used immunoSEQ multiplex PCR; TCRdb keeps in-frame clones, though not all of them. The table lists about 98,000 clones, over 65% of them singletons. The sequenced material came from PBMCs. The origin of the receptors is a man aged 55 to 70 in good health and CMV-seropositive. The CDR3 runs from the conserved cysteine through the conserved F or W. A D gene is named only where the DNA matches it firmly. Clone size is shown for a subset of rows, as once, few, many or a class of expanded clone.

d_call: NA; v_call: TRBV30; clone_size: NA; j_call: TRBJ1-4; cdr3_nt: TGTGCCTGGAGCCCCGGCTCCACAAGGACTGGTGAAAAACTGTTTTTT; cdr3_aa: CAWSPGSTRTGEKLFF
d_call: TRBD1; v_call: TRBV5-1; clone_size: NA; j_call: TRBJ2-3; cdr3_nt: TGCGCCAGCAGCCGGGACAGGATATACACAGATACGCAGTATTTT; cdr3_aa: CASSRDRIYTDTQYF
d_call: TRBD2; v_call: TRBV7-3; clone_size: NA; j_call: TRBJ2-3; cdr3_nt: TGTGCCAGCAGCTCGACTAGCGGGGGTCAAGATACGCAGTATTTT; cdr3_aa: CASSSTSGGQDTQYF
d_call: NA; v_call: TRBV6-5; clone_size: NA; j_call: TRBJ1-1; cdr3_nt: TGTGCCAGCGCTATTAGCAGGAACACTGAAGCTTTCTTT; cdr3_aa: CASAISRNTEAFF
d_call: NA; v_call: TRBV6-5; clone_size: NA; j_call: TRBJ1-1; cdr3_nt: TGTGCCAGCAGTCCTACGGACATATCGGGCACTGAAGCTTTCTTT; cdr3_aa: CASSPTDISGTEAFF
d_call: NA; v_call: TRBV21-1; clone_size: NA; j_call: TRBJ1-6; cdr3_nt: TGTGCCAGCAGCAAACTTACGACAGGCTTTTCACCCCTCCACTTT; cdr3_aa: CASSKLTTGFSPLHF
d_call: TRBD1; v_call: TRBV4-1; clone_size: few; j_call: TRBJ1-1; cdr3_nt: TGCGCCAGCAGCCAAGACGGACAGGGAGAAGCTTTCTTT; cdr3_aa: CASSQDGQGEAFF
d_call: NA; v_call: TRBV18; clone_size: NA; j_call: TRBJ2-2; cdr3_nt: TGTGCCAGCTCCGACCACCCGACTAGGGAGCTGTTTTTT; cdr3_aa: CASSDHPTRELFF
d_call: NA; v_call: TRBV5-1; clone_size: NA; j_call: TRBJ2-7; cdr3_nt: TGCGCCAGCAAACAGGGTAACGAGCAGTACTTC; cdr3_aa: CASKQGNEQYF
d_call: TRBD2; v_call: TRBV2; clone_size: NA; j_call: TRBJ2-4; cdr3_nt: TGTGCCAGCATCGAACGGGGGGGAAAAAACATTCAGTACTTC; cdr3_aa: CASIERGGKNIQYF
d_call: NA; v_call: TRBV7-2; clone_size: NA; j_call: TRBJ1-6; cdr3_nt: TGTGCCAGCAGCTTAGCCGGCAGGGGATCGAATTCACCCCTCCACTTT; cdr3_aa: CASSLAGRGSNSPLHF
d_call: NA; v_call: TRBV6-5; clone_size: few; j_call: TRBJ2-2; cdr3_nt: TGTGCCAGCGGACCCGGGACAACTACCGGGGAGCTGTTTTTT; cdr3_aa: CASGPGTTTGELFF
d_call: NA; v_call: TRBV18; clone_size: NA; j_call: TRBJ1-5; cdr3_nt: TGTGCCAGCTCCCAACGGGGTAGCCCCAATCAGCCCCAGCATTTT; cdr3_aa: CASSQRGSPNQPQHF
d_call: TRBD1; v_call: TRBV14; clone_size: NA; j_call: TRBJ1-1; cdr3_nt: TGTGCCAGCAGCCAAGACCACAGGGGGGACATGAACACTGAAGCTTTCTTT; cdr3_aa: CASSQDHRGDMNTEAFF
d_call: TRBD1; v_call: TRBV6-5; clone_size: NA; j_call: TRBJ2-1; cdr3_nt: TGTGCCAGCAGACCCGACAGGGCCTCCTACAATGAGCAGTTCTTC; cdr3_aa: CASRPDRASYNEQFF
d_call: NA; v_call: TRBV5-1; clone_size: once; j_call: TRBJ2-7; cdr3_nt: TGCGCCAGCAGCTTGGCGGGGGAGCAGTACTTC; cdr3_aa: CASSLAGEQYF
d_call: TRBD2; v_call: TRBV7-3; clone_size: NA; j_call: TRBJ2-3; cdr3_nt: TGTGCCAGCAGCGGAGGGACTAGCGCGAGCACAGATACGCAGTATTTT; cdr3_aa: CASSGGTSASTDTQYF
d_call: TRBD1; v_call: TRBV7-2; clone_size: NA; j_call: TRBJ1-2; cdr3_nt: TGTGCCAGCAGGCCAGGGACAGGGGGGATCTATGGCTACACCTTC; cdr3_aa: CASRPGTGGIYGYTF
d_call: NA; v_call: TRBV28; clone_size: NA; j_call: TRBJ1-6; cdr3_nt: TGTGCCAGCATTCATAGCTCCTATAATTCACCCCTCCACTTT; cdr3_aa: CASIHSSYNSPLHF
d_call: TRBD1; v_call: TRBV6-6; clone_size: NA; j_call: TRBJ2-1; cdr3_nt: TGTGCCAGCAGTTACTCCCCTAGGACAGGACACAATGAGCAGTTCTTC; cdr3_aa: CASSYSPRTGHNEQFF
d_call: TRBD1; v_call: TRBV7-9; clone_size: NA; j_call: TRBJ2-7; cdr3_nt: TGTGCCAGCAGCAACCTAGGACAGGGGTGGTACGAGCAGTACTTC; cdr3_aa: CASSNLGQGWYEQYF
d_call: TRBD1; v_call: TRBV6-1; clone_size: NA; j_call: TRBJ1-2; cdr3_nt: TGTGCCAGCAGCGAGACAGGGGGTGGGGGCTACACCTTC; cdr3_aa: CASSETGGGGYTF
d_call: NA; v_call: TRBV5-1; clone_size: NA; j_call: TRBJ1-6; cdr3_nt: TGCGCCAGCAGCTTGGGGCCCACAGGGTCGGGGAATTCACCCCTCCACTTT; cdr3_aa: CASSLGPTGSGNSPLHF
d_call: TRBD2; v_call: TRBV25-1; clone_size: NA; j_call: TRBJ2-5; cdr3_nt: TGTGCCAGCAGCCCTTCGGGCGTAGCGGGGGGTGGCCAAGAGACCCAGTACTTC; cdr3_aa: CASSPSGVAGGGQETQYF
d_call: NA; v_call: TRBV25-1; clone_size: few; j_call: TRBJ1-1; cdr3_nt: TGTGCCAGCAGTGGGTCGGTAATGGGGCTGACTGAACCTTTCTTT; cdr3_aa: CASSGSVMGLTEPFF
d_call: NA; v_call: TRBV7-2; clone_size: NA; j_call: TRBJ2-1; cdr3_nt: TGTGCCAGCAGCTCTGGACTACCCATGAGGGAGCAGTTCTTC; cdr3_aa: CASSSGLPMREQFF
d_call: TRBD1; v_call: TRBV19; clone_size: NA; j_call: TRBJ2-7; cdr3_nt: TGTGCCAGTAGTCCACGACAGGGGGTCTACGAGCAGTACTTC; cdr3_aa: CASSPRQGVYEQYF
d_call: TRBD1; v_call: TRBV6-1; clone_size: once; j_call: TRBJ1-5; cdr3_nt: TGTGCCAGCAGCAGACAGGGGACAGCTAATCAGCCCCAGCATTTT; cdr3_aa: CASSRQGTANQPQHF
d_call: NA; v_call: TRBV4-1; clone_size: NA; j_call: TRBJ2-1; cdr3_nt: TGCGCCAGCAGCCAACCAATCGGGGTCGCGGAGCAGTTCTTC; cdr3_aa: CASSQPIGVAEQFF
d_call: TRBD1; v_call: TRBV6-6; clone_size: NA; j_call: TRBJ1-1; cdr3_nt: TGTGCCAGCAGTTACGCGACAGGGTCGAACACTGAAGCTTTCTTT; cdr3_aa: CASSYATGSNTEAFF
d_call: TRBD1; v_call: TRBV10-3; clone_size: medium-sized; j_call: TRBJ1-4; cdr3_nt: TGTGCCAGCTCCTTGGACAGGTGGGAAAAACTGTTTTTT; cdr3_aa: CASSLDRWEKLFF
d_call: TRBD1; v_call: TRBV18; clone_size: NA; j_call: TRBJ2-1; cdr3_nt: TGTGCCAGCTCACCACTGTCAGGGGGCTACAATGAGCAGTTCTTC; cdr3_aa: CASSPLSGGYNEQFF
d_call: TRBD1; v_call: TRBV18; clone_size: NA; j_call: TRBJ1-1; cdr3_nt: TGTGCCAGCTCACCTTGGACAGGGATGAACACTGAAGCTTTCTTT; cdr3_aa: CASSPWTGMNTEAFF